A selection of T cell receptor beta chains follows, all from one sample in a study of blood T cell repertoires in COVID-19. This table comes from immunoSEQ multiplex PCR, and its TCRdb copy is limited to in-frame clones, with some not included. The sample has over 250,000 clones, approximately 90% seen once; the top ten hold 0.95% to 1%. The sample taken for sequencing was peripheral blood. These TCRs come from a middle-aged woman who had recovered from COVID-19. The CDR3 runs from the conserved cysteine through the conserved F or W. D genes are given only for firm matches. Clone size is not always given. Where it is, it says once, few, many or a class for expanded clones.

v_gene,j_gene,d_gene,abundance,CDR3nt,CDR3aa
TRBV5-1,TRBJ2-6,.,.,TGCGCCGGAAGACGAGGGCCCCCCTCTGGGGCCAACGTCCTGACTTTC,CAGRRGPPSGANVLTF
TRBV3-1/TRBV3-2,TRBJ1-2,TRBD1,once,TGTGCCAGCAGCCCACAGGGGTCTATCTATGGCTACACCTTC,CASSPQGSIYGYTF
TRBV7-8,TRBJ2-1,TRBD2,.,TGTGCCAGCAGCAATCGGAGGACTAGCGGATACAATGAGCAGTTCTTC,CASSNRRTSGYNEQFF
TRBV5-1,TRBJ2-7,.,.,TGCGCCAGCAGCGAACAGGGCGAATCCTACGAGCAGTACTTC,CASSEQGESYEQYF
TRBV3-1/TRBV3-2,TRBJ1-3,TRBD1,.,TGTGCCAGCAGCCGGGGGACAGGGGGAAACACCATATATTTT,CASSRGTGGNTIYF
TRBV7-3,TRBJ2-7,TRBD2,.,TGTGCCAGCAGCTTAAGGCCCGGGGGGGGGCCCTACGAGCAGTACTTC,CASSLRPGGGPYEQYF
TRBV15,TRBJ1-5,.,once,TGTGCCACCAGCCTCTTATATCAGCCCCAGCATTTT,CATSLLYQPQHF
TRBV12-3/TRBV12-4,TRBJ2-2,.,.,TGTGCCAGCAGGTCGGTCGGCACCGGGGAGCTGTTTTTT,CASRSVGTGELFF
TRBV6-6,TRBJ2-7,.,.,TGTGCCAGCAGCCCTAAGTGGGAGCAGTACTTC,CASSPKWEQYF
TRBV27,TRBJ1-2,.,.,TGTGCCAGCAGGCCCGGGGGGGCCAACTATGGCTACACCTTC,CASRPGGANYGYTF
TRBV29-1,TRBJ1-2,.,.,TGCAGCGTTGATGGGGGGGTGCATGGCTACACCTTC,CSVDGGVHGYTF
TRBV5-4,TRBJ2-1,.,.,TGTGCCAGCAGCTCCCCGGAGGGCTGGGATGAGCAGTTCTTC,CASSSPEGWDEQFF
TRBV6-5,TRBJ2-2,TRBD2,.,TGTGCCAGCAGTCCAAGCGGGGTCATCACCGGGGAGCTGTTTTTT,CASSPSGVITGELFF
TRBV30,TRBJ2-5,TRBD1,.,TGTGCCTGGAGCCCAGGGGGAGAGACCCAGTACTTC,CAWSPGGETQYF
TRBV14,TRBJ1-1,TRBD1,.,TGTGCCAGCAGCCAAGATGGGAAGGGGGCTCACCCTGAAGCTTTCTTT,CASSQDGKGAHPEAFF
TRBV6-2/TRBV6-3,TRBJ2-2,TRBD1,.,TGTGCCAGCAGTTACACAGGGGGCACCGGGGAGCTGTTTTTT,CASSYTGGTGELFF
TRBV7-3,TRBJ2-3,TRBD2,.,TGTGCCAGCAGCCCCGGGGCTAGCGGGGCCACTAGCACAGATACGCAGTATTTT,CASSPGASGATSTDTQYF
TRBV6-4,TRBJ2-2,.,.,TGTGCCAGCAGCCCCGACAGGACCGCCGGGGAGCTGTTTTTT,CASSPDRTAGELFF
TRBV14,TRBJ2-2,TRBD2,.,TGTGCCAGCAGCCAAGATTGGGCAGCGGGAGCCGGGGAGCTGTTTTTT,CASSQDWAAGAGELFF
TRBV10-3,TRBJ1-5,.,.,TGTGCCATCAGTGAAACAGGAGACAATCAGCCCCAGCATTTT,CAISETGDNQPQHF
TRBV27,TRBJ1-5,TRBD1,.,TGTGCCAGCAGTCTTGGACAGGGGGGCAATCAGCCCCAGCATTTT,CASSLGQGGNQPQHF
TRBV27,TRBJ2-2,TRBD1,.,TGTGCCAGCAGTTTCCCCGGGACAGGAAGCGTCGGGGAGCTGTTTTTT,CASSFPGTGSVGELFF
TRBV27,TRBJ1-5,.,.,TGTGCCAGCAGCCGGACCCGGGGGAATCAGCCCCAGCATTTT,CASSRTRGNQPQHF
TRBV12-3/TRBV12-4,TRBJ1-5,.,.,TGTGCCAGCAGTTCCCGACAGTGGCAGCCCCAGCATTTT,CASSSRQWQPQHF
TRBV30,TRBJ2-5,TRBD2,.,TGTGCCTGGGCGCCCGGGACTAGCGGGAGACAGACCCAGTACTTC,CAWAPGTSGRQTQYF
TRBV6-5,TRBJ1-1,.,.,TGTGCCAGCAGTTACTCGAGAGGAGAAGCTTTCTTT,CASSYSRGEAFF
TRBV11-2,TRBJ2-7,TRBD2,once,TGTGCCAGCAGCTCCCTAGCGGGAGGGCGTCGGCAGTACTTC,CASSSLAGGRRQYF
TRBV11-2,TRBJ1-2,TRBD1,once,TGTGCCAGCAGCTTGGGGACAGGGTTCTATGGCTACACCTTC,CASSLGTGFYGYTF
TRBV27,TRBJ2-1,.,few,TGTGCCAGCAGTTTAGCGAGCTCATGGGAGCAGTTCTTC,CASSLASSWEQFF
TRBV12-5,TRBJ2-2,.,.,TGTGCTAGTTCCGGGCGGGGTAGCGGCCCCACCGGGGAGCTGTTTTTT,CASSGRGSGPTGELFF
TRBV7-9,TRBJ1-1,.,.,TGTGCCAGCAGCTCCCCAGGGAACACTGAAGCTTTCTTT,CASSSPGNTEAFF
TRBV30,TRBJ1-1,TRBD1,few,TGTGCCTGGAGTGTATTCCGGACAGGGGGAAGGGGCACTGAAGCTTTCTTT,CAWSVFRTGGRGTEAFF
TRBV10-3,TRBJ2-1,TRBD2,.,TGTGCCATCAGGCCGCGGGCGGGAGATCACAATGAGCAGTTCTTC,CAIRPRAGDHNEQFF
TRBV5-8,TRBJ1-1,TRBD1,.,TGTGCCAGCAAGGGGGCACGGGATCCTGAGTCTTTCTTT,CASKGARDPESFF
TRBV2,TRBJ2-5,.,.,TGTGCCAGCAGTAAGGGGAGGGAGACCCAGTACTTC,CASSKGRETQYF
TRBV7-8,TRBJ2-2,.,.,TGTGCCAGCAGCCAAATCCCGGGACAGAACACCGGGGAGCTGTTTTTT,CASSQIPGQNTGELFF
TRBV24-1,TRBJ2-5,TRBD1,.,TGTGCCACCAGTGGAGTCCGCCGGGACAGGGGACAGGAGACCCAGTACTTC,CATSGVRRDRGQETQYF
TRBV5-4,TRBJ2-5,.,.,TGTGCCAGCAGCTTGGGTCCACCTACGGAGACCCAGTACTTC,CASSLGPPTETQYF
TRBV11-3,TRBJ2-2,TRBD2,once,TGTGCCAGCAGCTTAGTTGCCCTAGCGGGAGGCGGGGAGCTGTTTTTT,CASSLVALAGGGELFF
TRBV6-5,TRBJ2-7,.,.,TGTGCCAGCAGTTACCCAAGGGGGGGAAGGCTCTACGAGCAGTACTTC,CASSYPRGGRLYEQYF
TRBV6-6,TRBJ1-4,TRBD1,once,TGTGCCAGCAGTTACCTCCCGGACAGGGGACTGTTTTTT,CASSYLPDRGLFF